This T cell receptor beta chain was identified in a study of CD8+ T cells in alopecia areata. As the sequencing template, cDNA was produced by extracting RNA and reverse transcribing it. The method was immunoSEQ multiplex PCR; TCRdb's version includes in-frame clones alone and lacks a portion of them. Of about 130,000 clones in the sample, 45% to 65% were seen once. The CDR3 totals 13 residues. Trimming stripped 2 bases from V and 9 bases from J, with 14 bases between. Per germline, CDR1 LNHDA and CDR2 SQIVND (reference sequence). The starting material was CD4+ T cells sorted from blood, obtained at week 0. The receptor was isolated from a human donor with alopecia areata. The chain carries TRBV19 and TRBJ2-7, with D perhaps assigned TRBD1 or TRBD2 (5 bases each). As DNA, the CDR3 is TGTGCCAGTAGTATATCCAGGCAGGGAGCGCAGTACTTC. This codes for CASSISRQGAQYF.